Listed below are T cell receptor beta chains from one sample, sequenced in a study of post-analysis software for immune sequencing data. In TCRdb, the PCR reads were re-called with MiXCR into one record per CDR3 protein. The sample has about 540,000 distinct CDR3 sequences, around a third seen once. The sequencing input was blood. These receptors originate from a girl younger than 18 with multiple sclerosis. CDR3s include the opening cysteine and the closing phenylalanine or tryptophan. A D gene is named only where the DNA matches it firmly. Size tells how often a clone was seen (once, few, many) or the class of an expanded clone, and some rows leave it out.

few	TRBV7-6	.	TRBJ1-2	CASSSSIDMGGESGYTF	TGTGCCAGCAGCTCCTCTATAGACATGGGGGGGGAGAGTGGCTACACCTTC
few	TRBV7-8	.	TRBJ2-7	CASSYTDEQYF	TGTGCCAGCAGCTATACCGACGAGCAGTACTTC
once	TRBV7-9	.	TRBJ2-2	CASSPTGGLNTGELFF	TGTGCCAGCAGCCCCACCGGGGGACTGAACACCGGGGAGCTGTTTTTT
few	TRBV11-2	.	TRBJ1-4	CASSLERGVSDEKLFF	TGTGCCAGCAGCTTAGAGAGGGGAGTTTCAGATGAAAAACTGTTTTTT
.	TRBV5-5	.	TRBJ1-5	CASSLEWGARQPQHF	TGTGCCAGCAGCTTGGAGTGGGGGGCGAGGCAGCCCCAGCATTTT
few	TRBV6-6	.	TRBJ1-2	CASSYPGGGRKIDGYTF	TGTGCCAGCAGTTACCCGGGAGGGGGTAGGAAGATTGATGGCTACACCTTC
.	TRBV6-1	.	TRBJ2-5	CASSPSGRGAVAETQYF	TGTGCCAGCAGTCCATCGGGGAGGGGGGCCGTCGCAGAGACCCAGTACTTC
.	TRBV6-5	TRBD2	TRBJ2-1	CASSYSGGGAFSEQFF	TGTGCCAGCAGTTACTCGGGCGGGGGGGCCTTCAGTGAGCAGTTCTTC
.	TRBV20-1	.	TRBJ2-3	CSARPGQERNTQYF	TGCAGTGCTAGGCCAGGGCAGGAGAGGAATACGCAGTATTTT
.	TRBV3-1	TRBD2	TRBJ2-1	CASSQDSGGSYNEQFF	TGTGCCAGCAGCCAAGATTCGGGGGGCTCCTACAATGAGCAGTTCTTC
.	TRBV12-3/TRBV12-4	.	TRBJ2-1	CASSSLVKGGPYYEQFF	TGTGCCAGCAGTTCTTTGGTTAAGGGGGGACCCTACTACGAGCAGTTCTTC
.	TRBV29-1	TRBD2	TRBJ2-5	CSGSGGRGETQYF	TGCAGCGGAAGCGGGGGGCGAGGAGAGACCCAGTACTTC
few	TRBV7-9	.	TRBJ2-3	CASTPTGDTQYF	TGTGCCAGCACCCCCACCGGGGATACGCAGTATTTT
.	TRBV5-1	TRBD2	TRBJ2-5	CASSPGLAGGPKEETQYF	TGCGCCAGCAGCCCGGGACTAGCGGGGGGACCGAAGGAGGAGACCCAGTACTTC
.	TRBV9	.	TRBJ2-7	CASSSRALPYEQYF	TGTGCCAGCAGCTCCCGGGCTCTTCCCTACGAGCAGTACTTC
few	TRBV3-1	.	TRBJ2-3	CASEGLVGDTQYF	TGTGCCAGCGAGGGGTTAGTTGGCGATACGCAGTATTTT
many	TRBV3-1	.	TRBJ2-5	CASSLAEKETQYF	TGTGCTAGCAGCTTAGCGGAGAAAGAGACCCAGTACTTC
.	TRBV7-2	.	TRBJ1-1	CASSRTRMGEAFF	TGTGCCAGCAGCCGAACTAGGATGGGTGAAGCTTTCTTT
once	TRBV2	.	TRBJ1-5	CASSNEGGQPQHF	TGTGCCAGCAGTAATGAGGGAGGGCAGCCCCAGCATTTT
.	TRBV20-1	TRBD1	TRBJ2-7	CSARDSGTGDEQYF	TGCAGTGCTAGAGACTCCGGGACAGGCGACGAGCAGTACTTC
.	TRBV9	.	TRBJ1-2	CASSVAGQMNYGYTF	TGTGCCAGCAGCGTAGCAGGACAGATGAACTATGGCTACACCTTC
.	TRBV20-1	.	TRBJ2-6	CSAREGLGSGANVLTF	TGCAGTGCTAGAGAAGGTTTAGGCTCTGGGGCCAACGTCCTGACTTTC
few	TRBV27	.	TRBJ2-1	CASSLGGIDEQFF	TGTGCCAGCAGTTTAGGGGGTATCGATGAGCAGTTCTTC
.	TRBV12-3/TRBV12-4	.	TRBJ1-1	CASSPEKNTEAFF	TGTGCCAGCAGTCCTGAAAAGAACACTGAAGCTTTCTTT
few	TRBV20-1	.	TRBJ1-2	CSARQGVGGYGYTF	TGCAGTGCTAGACAGGGCGTTGGGGGCTATGGCTACACCTTC
.	TRBV6-6	.	TRBJ1-1	CASSYSGELEAFF	TGTGCCAGCAGTTACTCGGGGGAGCTTGAAGCTTTCTTT
.	TRBV5-1	.	TRBJ2-7	CASSLVSDYEQYF	TGCGCCAGCAGCTTGGTCAGCGACTACGAGCAGTACTTC
.	TRBV20-1	TRBD1	TRBJ1-2	CSAMGQQGNYGYTF	TGCAGTGCTATGGGACAGCAGGGGAACTATGGCTACACCTTC
few	TRBV20-1	TRBD2	TRBJ2-3	CSARAGLAETDTQYF	TGCAGTGCTAGAGCGGGACTAGCGGAGACAGATACGCAGTATTTT
.	TRBV12-3/TRBV12-4	TRBD2	TRBJ2-7	CASSLAGGVKQYF	TGTGCCAGCAGTTTAGCGGGGGGGGTGAAGCAGTACTTC
.	TRBV3-1	TRBD1	TRBJ1-6	CASTPTGANSPLHF	TGTGCCAGCACCCCGACAGGGGCGAATTCACCCCTCCACTTT
few	TRBV20-1	TRBD2	TRBJ2-1	CSARTGLAENEQFF	TGCAGTGCTAGAACCGGCCTAGCGGAAAATGAGCAGTTCTTC
.	TRBV15	.	TRBJ1-4	CATSPRLTTNEKLFF	TGTGCCACCAGCCCTCGACTAACAACTAATGAAAAACTGTTTTTT
.	TRBV11-2	.	TRBJ2-5	CASSLGAEQETQYF	TGTGCCAGCAGCTTAGGGGCGGAACAAGAGACCCAGTACTTC
few	TRBV20-1	.	TRBJ1-2	CSARPSASYGYTF	TGCAGTGCTAGGCCTTCTGCGTCCTATGGCTACACCTTC
.	TRBV3-1	.	TRBJ2-3	CASSQARPSGDTQYF	TGTGCCAGCAGCCAAGCTCGTCCCTCGGGAGATACGCAGTATTTT
.	TRBV5-1	TRBD2	TRBJ2-1	CASSLEPSGANNEQFF	TGCGCCAGCAGCTTGGAGCCTAGCGGGGCAAACAATGAGCAGTTCTTC
.	TRBV6-6	.	TRBJ1-2	CASSYPGTTGYGYTF	TGTGCCAGCAGTTACCCCGGCACAACGGGCTATGGCTACACCTTC
.	TRBV20-1	TRBD2	TRBJ2-1	CSARDTVAGRIYNEQFF	TGCAGTGCTAGAGATACTGTAGCGGGGAGAATCTACAATGAGCAGTTCTTC
.	TRBV12-3/TRBV12-4	.	TRBJ1-1	CASTPDGGAEAFF	TGTGCCAGCACCCCGGACGGGGGGGCTGAAGCTTTCTTT
.	TRBV20-1	TRBD1	TRBJ1-2	CSANRDRPGYTF	TGCAGTGCAAACCGGGACAGGCCCGGCTACACCTTC
few	TRBV6-5	TRBD1	TRBJ1-5	CASSAHRGQPQHF	TGTGCCAGCAGTGCCCACAGGGGGCAGCCCCAGCATTTT
many	TRBV24-1	.	TRBJ2-7	CATSAAAEQYF	TGTGCCACCAGTGCGGCAGCCGAGCAGTACTTC
.	TRBV27	.	TRBJ1-2	CASRSRSDGYTF	TGTGCCAGTAGGTCGAGGTCTGATGGCTACACCTTC
few	TRBV5-1	.	TRBJ2-7	CASRTPGGPTYEQYF	TGCGCCAGCAGGACCCCCGGGGGGCCTACCTACGAGCAGTACTTC
.	TRBV20-1	.	TRBJ1-2	CSALRDGGAYGYTF	TGCAGTGCTCTCCGGGACGGGGGTGCCTATGGCTACACCTTC
.	TRBV24-1	TRBD1	TRBJ2-3	CATKDRGTDTQYF	TGTGCCACCAAGGACAGGGGCACAGATACGCAGTATTTT
.	TRBV20-1	TRBD1	TRBJ2-5	CSARSDREQTQYF	TGCAGTGCTAGATCTGACAGGGAACAGACCCAGTACTTC
.	TRBV12-3/TRBV12-4	.	TRBJ2-4	CASANILLAKNIQYF	TGTGCCAGCGCAAACATCTTATTAGCCAAAAACATTCAGTACTTC
many	TRBV12-3/TRBV12-4	.	TRBJ2-5	CASRGYGETQYF	TGTGCCAGCAGGGGTTACGGAGAGACCCAGTACTTC